These 23 T cell receptor beta chains came from one sample sequenced in a study of blood T cell repertoires in COVID-19. Profiling relied on immunoSEQ multiplex PCR, and the TCRdb table lists in-frame clones only, not all of them. The sample yields around 190,000 clones, about 84% seen once. The sample comprised PBMCs or T cells enriched from blood (not recorded which). The receptors derive from a man aged 35 to 55 with acute COVID-19.

This rearrangement joins TRBV28 to TRBJ2-1; a possible D gene is TRBD2 (6 bases). Trimming removed 4 bases from V and 8 bases from J, with 18 bases in between. Germline CDR1 MDHEN, CDR2 SYDVKM. CDR3 length: 15 amino acids. CDR3 loop: CASSSLVARRDEQFF. DNA of the CDR3: TGTGCCAGCAGTTCGCTCGTTGCGAGGAGGGATGAGCAGTTCTTC.

V usage is TRBV2 and J usage is TRBJ1-5, with D perhaps TRBD1 (6 bases). CDR1 is SNHLY and CDR2 is FYNNEI in the germline V gene. The CDR3 loop spans 15 amino acids. V lost 2 bases, J lost 8 bases, and 16 bases lay in between. CDR3 in amino acids: CASSEQGPPNEPQHF. In DNA, the CDR3 is TGTGCCAGCAGTGAACAGGGGCCCCCAAACGAGCCCCAGCATTTT.

This rearrangement joins TRBV5-1 to TRBJ2-1, with unresolved D. The CDR3 is 13 residues long. Deletions cut 2 bases from V and 5 bases from J, with 8 bases between. Germline V CDR1 and CDR2: SGHRS, YFSETQ. The CDR3 here is CASSFEPNNEQFF. In DNA form, the CDR3 reads TGCGCCAGCAGCTTTGAGCCTAACAATGAGCAGTTCTTC.

The chain uses TRBV4-1 and TRBJ1-5, with 8 bases fitting TRBD1. CDR3 size: 15 residues. Germline-derived CDR1 and CDR2 are MGHRA and YSYEKL. J gave up 5 bases and V 0 bases, and 3 bases lay outside the gene matches. The DNA of the CDR3 is TGCGCCAGCAGCCAAGAAGGACAGGGTTATCAGCCCCAGCATTTT. Translation: CASSQEGQGYQPQHF.

The CDR3 DNA reads TGTGCCAGCAGCTCGTCCATTGAGTGGGGCCCCGGTCGAGAGACCCAGTACTTC. Translating it yields CASSSSIEWGPGRETQYF. The rearrangement links TRBV7-8 to TRBJ2-5; weak D call: TRBD1 (5 bases). Germline CDR1 and CDR2: SGHVS and FQNEAQ. The CDR3 contains 18 residues. With 4 bases removed from V and 4 bases from J, the gap between germline ends came to 25 bases.

The chain is built from TRBV3-1 (or the pseudogene TRBV3-2) and TRBJ1-5, with D uncertain. CDR3 length equals 14 residues. CDR1 and CDR2 from the germline V gene are LGHDT and YNNKEL (reference sequence). Trimming cost V 0 bases and J 5 bases, with 8 bases left between them. The CDR3 sequence: CASSQDPGYQPQHF. The CDR3 DNA reads as TGTGCCAGCAGCCAAGATCCGGGGTATCAGCCCCAGCATTTT.

The chain recombines TRBV2 with TRBJ2-7; D might be TRBD1 (6 bases). The CDR3 has 14 residues. V dropped 6 bases and J dropped 0 bases, with 12 bases sitting between them. Per germline, CDR1 SNHLY and CDR2 FYNNEI. The CDR3 coding sequence is TGTGCCAGCAGAAACACAGGGAGCTCCTACGAGCAGTACTTC. It codes for CASRNTGSSYEQYF.

V usage is TRBV2 and J usage is TRBJ2-2; perhaps TRBD2 as D (7 bases). V was trimmed by 7 bases and J by 4 bases, leaving 19 bases between them. CDR1 SNHLY and CDR2 FYNNEI come from the germline V gene. CDR3 length: 16 residues. CDR3 region: CASTLGGQGFTGELFF. The CDR3 nucleotides read TGTGCCAGCACCCTCGGGGGGCAGGGGTTCACCGGGGAGCTGTTTTTT.

The chain combines TRBV20-1 with TRBJ1-3; 8 bases fit TRBD1. Germline loops: CDR1 DFQATT, CDR2 SNEGSKA (reference sequence). This CDR3 region has 15 residues. Losses at the gene ends were 3 bases for V and 3 bases for J; bases not matched to a gene: 7. Here the CDR3 reads CSASIAGGFGNTIYF. The CDR3 DNA reads TGCAGTGCTAGTATTGCAGGGGGCTTTGGAAACACCATATATTTT.

The V call is TRBV10-1, the J call TRBJ2-7; TRBD2 agrees at 13 bases. Germline V CDR1 and CDR2: WNHNN, SYGVQD (reference sequence). The CDR3 spans 19 residues. After removal of 6 bases from V and 2 bases from J, the junction contained 16 bases not matched to a gene. The CDR3 nucleotides read TGCGCCAGCAGCCCACTAGGGGGACTAGCGGGAACCTCAACCTACGAGCAGTACTTC. This translates into CASSPLGGLAGTSTYEQYF.

This chain connects TRBV15 to TRBJ2-7; unclear D gene. Germline lookup yields CDR1 LNHNV and CDR2 YYDKDF (reference sequence). The V end lost 1 base, the J end lost 7 bases, and 11 bases lay between the germline ends. The CDR3 covers 13 residues. This CDR3 reads CATSRVRVGEQYF. DNA of the CDR3: TGTGCCACCAGCAGAGTTCGGGTTGGGGAGCAGTACTTC. Full variable domain (missing parts from reference TRBV15 and TRBJ2-7): DAMVIQNPRYQVTQFGKPVTLSCSQTLNHNVMYWYQQKSSQAPKLLFHYYDKDFNNEADTPDNFQSRRPNTSFCFLDIRSPGLGDTAMYLCATSRVRVGEQYFGPGTRLTVT.

The rearrangement uses TRBV7-9 and TRBJ2-7, with D possibly being TRBD1 (6 bases). V lost 7 bases, J lost 2 bases, and 15 bases lay in between. There are 14 residues in the CDR3. The V gene's germline CDR1 is SEHNR and CDR2 FQNEAQ (reference sequence). CDR3 residues: CASTPHPGAYEQYF. In nucleotides, the CDR3 is TGTGCCAGCACCCCGCATCCAGGGGCCTACGAGCAGTACTTC.

The chain links TRBV9 to TRBJ1-2; 7 bases fit TRBD1. Germline V gives CDR1 SGDLS, CDR2 YYNGEE. The CDR3 extends over 15 amino acids. The ends lost 6 bases at V and 5 bases at J; junction bases unmatched: 13. DNA of the CDR3: TGTGCCAGCACCCACCCCGCCGGGACAGCTTATGGCTACACCTTC. Translation: CASTHPAGTAYGYTF.

The rearrangement uses TRBV7-8 and TRBJ2-7, with D tentatively TRBD2 (5 bases). V lost 7 bases and J lost 1, with 14 bases in between. The CDR3 is 14 residues long. The germline V gene encodes CDR1 SGHVS and CDR2 FQNEAQ. CDR3 bases: TGTGCCAGCACCCACGCGAGGGATTCCTACGAGCAGTACTTC. This encodes CASTHARDSYEQYF.

The chain joins TRBV7-3 to TRBJ2-5; possibly TRBD2 for D (5 bases). Germline V gene lookup returns CDR1 SGHTA and CDR2 FQGTGA. The CDR3 contains 15 residues. The V and J ends lost 2 bases and 5 bases respectively, with 15 bases between them. In nucleotides, the CDR3 is TGTGCCAGCAGCTTAGGAGGCTCTGTTTCGGAGACCCAGTACTTC. Amino acids: CASSLGGSVSETQYF.

This clone was seen only once. The V call is TRBV11-3, the J call TRBJ2-1, with TRBD2 matching 12 bases. Per the germline V gene, CDR1 is SGHNT and CDR2 is YENEEA. There are 15 residues in the CDR3. After removal of 4 bases from V and 9 bases from J, the junction contained 7 bases not matched to a gene. The CDR3 DNA reads as TGTGCCAGCAGCTGGCGGACTAGCGGGAATGCTGAGCAGTTCTTC. Protein: CASSWRTSGNAEQFF.

This clone was recorded a few times. The chain joins TRBV7-2 to TRBJ1-1, with D hard to call. CDR1 is SGHTA, CDR2 FQGNSA, per germline. This CDR3 is 13 amino acids long. V was cut by 6 bases and J by 2 bases, with 10 bases left in between. CDR3 sequence (DNA): TGTGCCAGCAGTGTAGCCAGAAACACTGAAGCTTTCTTT. This translates into CASSVARNTEAFF.

CDR3 DNA sequence: TGTGCCAGCTCACCTGTAGATAGCACAGATACGCAGTATTTT. This codes for CASSPVDSTDTQYF. The V and J genes are TRBV18 and TRBJ2-3, with D unclear. The CDR3 has 14 residues. Germline CDR1 is KGHSH and CDR2 is LQKENI. Trimming cost V 3 bases and J 0 bases, with 7 bases left between them.

The chain links TRBV2 to TRBJ2-7; TRBD1 matches at 7 bases. Trimming at V came to 6 bases and at J to 0 bases, leaving 5 bases not matched to a gene. This CDR3 region has 14 residues. Looked up from germline, CDR1 is SNHLY and CDR2 is FYNNEI. DNA of the CDR3: TGTGCCAGCAGGGGACAGTTAACCTCCTACGAGCAGTACTTC. It codes for CASRGQLTSYEQYF. The full variable domain, its missing parts supplied by reference TRBV2 and TRBJ2-7, is EPEVTQTPSHQVTQMGQEVILRCVPISNHLYFYWYRQILGQKVEFLVSFYNNEISEKSEIFDDQFSVERPDGSNFTLKIRSTKLEDSAMYFCASRGQLTSYEQYFGPGTRLTVT.

CDR3 nucleotides: TGTGCCAGCAGCCCCGGGCAGGGGCTAGCGGGAACCGTAAATGAGCAGTTCTTC. Translation: CASSPGQGLAGTVNEQFF. J is TRBJ2-1 and V is TRBV9, with 9 positions matching TRBD2. Germline trimming cut 4 bases from V and 7 bases from J; bases unmatched to any gene: 18. CDR3 length: 18 residues. Germline lookup yields CDR1 SGDLS and CDR2 YYNGEE. Complete variable domain (other parts from reference TRBV9 and TRBJ2-1): DSGVTQTPKHLITATGQRVTLRCSPRSGDLSVYWYQQSLDQGLQFLIQYYNGEERAKGNILERFSAQQFPDLHSELNLSSLELGDSALYFCASSPGQGLAGTVNEQFFGPGTRLTVL.

The chain couples TRBV11-2 to TRBJ2-7, with D perhaps TRBD2 (5 bases). Germline CDR1 SGHAT, CDR2 FQNNGV. The CDR3 length is 14 residues. V lost 3 bases and J lost 0, with 9 bases in between. CDR3 sequence: CASSFRDYSYEQYF. The CDR3 bases are TGTGCCAGCAGCTTCCGAGACTACTCCTACGAGCAGTACTTC.

This chain joins TRBV7-9 and TRBJ1-6; TRBD1 matches 9 bases. Per the germline V gene, CDR1 is SEHNR and CDR2 is FQNEAQ (reference sequence). The V and J ends lost 5 bases and 7 bases, in that order; junction bases with no gene match: 3. This CDR3 has 14 residues. DNA of the CDR3: TGTGCCAGCAGCGAGGGGACAGGGAATTCACCCCTCCACTTT. Amino acids: CASSEGTGNSPLHF.

The chain carries TRBV5-4 and TRBJ2-1; D is possibly TRBD1 (5 bases). This CDR3 spans 11 amino acids. V dropped 1 base and J dropped 15 bases, with 11 bases sitting between them. In germline, CDR1 is SGHNT, CDR2 YYREEE (reference sequence). The chain's CDR3 is CASSLSGPWFF. CDR3 nucleotide sequence: TGTGCCAGCAGCTTGTCAGGGCCGTGGTTCTTC.